The 23 T cell receptor beta chains given below trace back to one sample, sequenced in a study of shared clonotypes between healthy human individuals. Here immunoSEQ multiplex PCR was the method, and the copy in TCRdb shows in-frame clones only, minus some. The sample lists approximately 2.4 million clones, approximately 96% occurring once. The sample comprised naive CD4+ T cells sorted from blood. Subset indicated: CD45RA+ positively selected. The receptors were sampled from a man between 18 and 29 years old in good health.

The chain couples TRBV28 to TRBJ1-3, with D uncertain. Deletions cut 1 base from V and 5 bases from J, with 6 bases between. The CDR3 is 13 residues long. The germline V gene encodes CDR1 MDHEN and CDR2 SYDVKM. CDR3 DNA: TGTGCCAGCAGTTTATCAGGAAGAAACACCATATATTTT. Protein product: CASSLSGRNTIYF.

This chain connects TRBV5-5 to TRBJ2-7; D is ambiguous. The CDR3 sequence is 12 residues long. Germline values: CDR1 SGHKS, CDR2 YYEKEE (reference sequence). Trimming left V 0 bases short and J 1 base short, with 2 bases between. CDR3 amino acids: CASSLESYEQYF. The CDR3 bases are TGTGCCAGCAGCTTGGAATCCTACGAGCAGTACTTC.

The chain couples TRBV6-5 to TRBJ1-1; the match to TRBD1 covers 7 bases. V lost 1 base, J lost 1 base, and 6 bases stayed unmatched. The V gene's germline CDR1 is MNHEY and CDR2 SVGAGI. This CDR3 has 16 amino acids. The CDR3 here is CASSYLAGGGNTEAFF. CDR3 nucleotides: TGTGCCAGCAGTTACTTGGCAGGGGGAGGGAACACTGAAGCTTTCTTT.

Concerning this clone itself: The sample contains more than one DNA sequence encoding this CDR3. The V gene is TRBV2, the J gene TRBJ2-5; D remains unclear. Germline V gene sequence: CDR1 SNHLY, CDR2 FYNNEI. V gave up 8 bases and J gave up 5 bases, with 9 bases separating them. The CDR3 runs to 11 residues. The CDR3 sequence is CASSGLETQYF. CDR3 DNA sequence: TGTGCCAGCTCAGGTCTGGAGACCCAGTACTTC.

The V and J genes are TRBV2 and TRBJ1-2, with TRBD1 matching 9 bases. CDR3 length equals 13 residues. Germline V gene data show CDR1 as SNHLY and CDR2 as FYNNEI. The trim removed 6 bases at V and 7 bases at J, leaving 6 bases unmatched. Here the CDR3 DNA reads TGTGCCAGCAGCGGGACAGGGTTTCGTGGCTACACCTTC. Protein: CASSGTGFRGYTF. Combining the CDR3 with reference TRBV2 and TRBJ1-2 gives the whole variable domain EPEVTQTPSHQVTQMGQEVILRCVPISNHLYFYWYRQILGQKVEFLVSFYNNEISEKSEIFDDQFSVERPDGSNFTLKIRSTKLEDSAMYFCASSGTGFRGYTFGSGTRLTVV.

V and J are TRBV27 and TRBJ2-1; 10 bases are a match to TRBD1. This CDR3 region has 15 residues. The germline CDR1 and CDR2 sequences are MNHEY and SMNVEV (reference sequence). The junction had 15 bases not matched to a gene; V was cut back by 6 bases and J by 13 bases. CDR3 residues: CASRPWDRGPRGQFF. In nucleotides, the CDR3 is TGTGCCAGCAGACCCTGGGACAGGGGCCCGCGGGGACAGTTCTTC.

The chain joins TRBV28 to TRBJ1-2; D might be TRBD1 (6 bases). V lost 6 bases, J lost 3 bases, and 17 bases lay in between. From germline, CDR1 is MDHEN and CDR2 SYDVKM. This CDR3 comprises 15 residues. The DNA of the CDR3 is TGTGCCAGCAGCCTTTACCTCAGGGGTGACTATGGCTACACCTTC. Its translation: CASSLYLRGDYGYTF.

V usage is TRBV9 and J usage is TRBJ1-1, with no clear D. Trimming cost V 4 bases and J 3 bases, with 16 bases left between them. Germline CDR1 SGDLS, CDR2 YYNGEE. The CDR3 extends over 15 amino acids. The CDR3 region has the DNA TGTGCCAGCAGCAAGAATTCTGAGGCATACACTGAAGCTTTCTTT. Amino acid sequence: CASSKNSEAYTEAFF. Full variable domain (outside the CDR3, taken from reference TRBV9 and TRBJ1-1): DSGVTQTPKHLITATGQRVTLRCSPRSGDLSVYWYQQSLDQGLQFLIQYYNGEERAKGNILERFSAQQFPDLHSELNLSSLELGDSALYFCASSKNSEAYTEAFFGQGTRLTVV.

This rearrangement joins TRBV5-1 to TRBJ2-2; D call uncertain. The V end was cut by 2 bases, the J end by 3 bases, with 8 bases between. The germline V gene encodes CDR1 SGHRS and CDR2 YFSETQ. The CDR3 runs to 14 residues. CDR3 DNA sequence: TGCGCCAGCAGCTTTACTGAGTACACCGGGGAGCTGTTTTTT. Translated: CASSFTEYTGELFF.

The rearrangement links TRBV29-1 to TRBJ1-1; no clear D gene. The CDR3 covers 15 residues. The V gene lost 2 bases and the J gene lost 0 bases, with 13 bases spanning the gap. Germline V gene lookup returns CDR1 SQVTM and CDR2 ANQGSEA. In DNA form, the CDR3 reads TGCAGCGTTGAACATCGGCTCAGCCTGAACACTGAAGCTTTCTTT. This codes for CSVEHRLSLNTEAFF.

About this clone: Other DNA sequences from this sample encode an identical CDR3 as well. The rearrangement uses TRBV5-1 and TRBJ1-2, with 7 bases that match TRBD1. V shed 0 bases, J shed 8 bases, and the junction held 4 bases outside the gene matches. This CDR3 region has 13 residues. In germline, CDR1 is SGHRS, CDR2 YFSETQ. The CDR3 DNA reads as TGCGCCAGCAGCTTGGGACAGGGATTGGGCTACACCTTC. Amino acid sequence: CASSLGQGLGYTF. Full variable domain (outside the CDR3, taken from reference TRBV5-1 and TRBJ1-2): KAGVTQTPRYLIKTRGQQVTLSCSPISGHRSVSWYQQTPGQGLQFLFEYFSETQRNKGNFPGRFSGRQFSNSRSEMNVSTLELGDSALYLCASSLGQGLGYTFGSGTRLTVV.

Details on this clone: Different DNA sequences within this sample yield the same CDR3. V usage is TRBV5-4 and J usage is TRBJ2-3; maybe TRBD1 (6 bases). From germline, CDR1 is SGHNT and CDR2 YYREEE (reference sequence). This CDR3 spans 13 amino acids. Trimming took 4 bases from V and 3 from J, leaving 9 bases between them. The CDR3 sequence is CASSPDRTDTQYF. In DNA form, the CDR3 reads TGTGCCAGCAGCCCGGACAGAACAGATACGCAGTATTTT.

This clone appeared once. The chain recombines TRBV19 with TRBJ2-7; no firm D call. Per germline, CDR1 LNHDA and CDR2 SQIVND (reference sequence). CDR3 length: 13 residues. Trimming cost V 2 bases and J 0 bases, with 5 bases left between them. CDR3 amino acids: CASSIRNSYEQYF. The CDR3 nucleotides read TGTGCCAGTAGTATACGGAACTCCTACGAGCAGTACTTC.

The chain joins TRBV6-5 to TRBJ1-5; D possibly corresponds to TRBD1 (5 bases). Germline loops: CDR1 MNHEY, CDR2 SVGAGI. The CDR3 is 14 residues long. With 6 bases removed from V and 6 bases from J, the gap between germline ends came to 15 bases. The CDR3 region has the DNA TGTGCCAGCAGCCCGGGGGTAAAAAGTCAGCCCCAGCATTTT. Translation: CASSPGVKSQPQHF.

This chain joins TRBV7-2 and TRBJ1-5; D is ambiguous. From germline, CDR1 is SGHTA and CDR2 FQGNSA. The germline V and J ends were trimmed by 5 bases and 6 bases, with 17 bases remaining between them. The CDR3 contains 15 residues. This CDR3 reads CASSRIDIPFQPQHF. CDR3 DNA sequence: TGTGCCAGCAGCCGTATCGACATCCCCTTTCAGCCCCAGCATTTT.

V is TRBV6-6 and J is TRBJ1-6, with 8 positions matching TRBD1. Germline V lookup: CDR1 MNHNY, CDR2 SVGAGI (reference sequence). CDR3 length: 14 amino acids. Losses at the gene ends were 6 bases for V and 9 bases for J; bases not matched to a gene: 7. The CDR3 DNA reads TGTGCCAGCAGGGTGACAGGGGTAATTTCACCCCTCCACTTT. Protein product: CASRVTGVISPLHF.

V is TRBV27 and J is TRBJ1-1, with D possibly matching TRBD1 (6 bases). Deletions cut 5 bases from V and 4 bases from J, with 11 bases between. The length of the CDR3 is 13 residues. Germline V lookup: CDR1 MNHEY, CDR2 SMNVEV (reference sequence). The chain's CDR3 is CASSPRQATEAFF. CDR3 nucleotides: TGTGCCAGCAGTCCACGACAGGCCACTGAAGCTTTCTTT.

This rearrangement joins TRBV7-9 to TRBJ2-7; D is unclear. CDR3 size: 13 residues. Trimming took 0 bases from V and 6 from J, leaving 9 bases between them. Germline CDR1 reads SEHNR; CDR2 reads FQNEAQ (reference sequence). The CDR3 sequence is CASSLAPPPEQYF. CDR3 DNA: TGTGCCAGCAGCTTAGCCCCACCTCCCGAGCAGTACTTC.

The J gene is TRBJ2-3, the V gene TRBV19, with 9 bases aligning to TRBD1. This CDR3 comprises 16 residues. The germline gives CDR1 LNHDA, CDR2 SQIVND (reference sequence). Trimming cost V 5 bases and J 7 bases; bases outside gene matches: 13. The CDR3 DNA reads as TGTGCCAGTAGTCACCGGGACAGGGCCGTGCGGAATACGCAGTATTTT. It encodes CASSHRDRAVRNTQYF.

The V and J genes are TRBV19 and TRBJ1-5, with D possibly matching TRBD1 (6 bases). The germline gives CDR1 LNHDA, CDR2 SQIVND (reference sequence). Trimming pared 7 bases from V and 8 bases from J, leaving 15 bases between. CDR3 size: 13 residues. CDR3 region: CASTTPPGEPQHF. The CDR3 nucleotides read TGTGCCAGTACCACCCCCCCAGGGGAGCCCCAGCATTTT.

This clone came up once. Here the CDR3 DNA reads TGTGCCTGGAGTGCCTTCGGGACTGTGAACACTGAAGCTTTCTTT. Its translation: CAWSAFGTVNTEAFF. The J gene is TRBJ1-1, the V gene TRBV30; maybe TRBD1 (5 bases). CDR1 is GTSNPN, CDR2 SVGIG, per germline (reference sequence). The V and J ends lost 1 base and 0 bases respectively, with 12 bases between them. The CDR3 contains 15 residues. The full variable domain, completed using reference TRBV30 and TRBJ1-1, is SQTIHQWPATLVQPVGSPLSLECTVEGTSNPNLYWYRQAAGRGLQLLFYSVGIGQISSEVPQNLSASRPQDRQFILSSKKLLLSDSGFYLCAWSAFGTVNTEAFFGQGTRLTVV.

The V gene is TRBV7-9, the J gene TRBJ1-5, with D tentatively TRBD1 (6 bases). CDR1 is SEHNR and CDR2 is FQNEAQ in the germline V gene (reference sequence). Trimming cost V 5 bases and J 5 bases, with 16 bases left between them. The CDR3 covers 15 residues. CDR3 in DNA: TGTGCCAGCAGCCCCGGACAGCCGGGGGATCAGCCCCAGCATTTT. Translated, it gives CASSPGQPGDQPQHF.

This chain links TRBV5-1 with TRBJ1-2; D may be TRBD1 (5 bases). The V and J ends lost 4 bases and 3 bases respectively, with 10 bases between them. Germline CDR1 and CDR2: SGHRS and YFSETQ. The CDR3 runs to 13 residues. The CDR3 reads CASSGGLDYGYTF. The CDR3 DNA sequence: TGCGCCAGCAGCGGGGGGTTAGACTATGGCTACACCTTC.